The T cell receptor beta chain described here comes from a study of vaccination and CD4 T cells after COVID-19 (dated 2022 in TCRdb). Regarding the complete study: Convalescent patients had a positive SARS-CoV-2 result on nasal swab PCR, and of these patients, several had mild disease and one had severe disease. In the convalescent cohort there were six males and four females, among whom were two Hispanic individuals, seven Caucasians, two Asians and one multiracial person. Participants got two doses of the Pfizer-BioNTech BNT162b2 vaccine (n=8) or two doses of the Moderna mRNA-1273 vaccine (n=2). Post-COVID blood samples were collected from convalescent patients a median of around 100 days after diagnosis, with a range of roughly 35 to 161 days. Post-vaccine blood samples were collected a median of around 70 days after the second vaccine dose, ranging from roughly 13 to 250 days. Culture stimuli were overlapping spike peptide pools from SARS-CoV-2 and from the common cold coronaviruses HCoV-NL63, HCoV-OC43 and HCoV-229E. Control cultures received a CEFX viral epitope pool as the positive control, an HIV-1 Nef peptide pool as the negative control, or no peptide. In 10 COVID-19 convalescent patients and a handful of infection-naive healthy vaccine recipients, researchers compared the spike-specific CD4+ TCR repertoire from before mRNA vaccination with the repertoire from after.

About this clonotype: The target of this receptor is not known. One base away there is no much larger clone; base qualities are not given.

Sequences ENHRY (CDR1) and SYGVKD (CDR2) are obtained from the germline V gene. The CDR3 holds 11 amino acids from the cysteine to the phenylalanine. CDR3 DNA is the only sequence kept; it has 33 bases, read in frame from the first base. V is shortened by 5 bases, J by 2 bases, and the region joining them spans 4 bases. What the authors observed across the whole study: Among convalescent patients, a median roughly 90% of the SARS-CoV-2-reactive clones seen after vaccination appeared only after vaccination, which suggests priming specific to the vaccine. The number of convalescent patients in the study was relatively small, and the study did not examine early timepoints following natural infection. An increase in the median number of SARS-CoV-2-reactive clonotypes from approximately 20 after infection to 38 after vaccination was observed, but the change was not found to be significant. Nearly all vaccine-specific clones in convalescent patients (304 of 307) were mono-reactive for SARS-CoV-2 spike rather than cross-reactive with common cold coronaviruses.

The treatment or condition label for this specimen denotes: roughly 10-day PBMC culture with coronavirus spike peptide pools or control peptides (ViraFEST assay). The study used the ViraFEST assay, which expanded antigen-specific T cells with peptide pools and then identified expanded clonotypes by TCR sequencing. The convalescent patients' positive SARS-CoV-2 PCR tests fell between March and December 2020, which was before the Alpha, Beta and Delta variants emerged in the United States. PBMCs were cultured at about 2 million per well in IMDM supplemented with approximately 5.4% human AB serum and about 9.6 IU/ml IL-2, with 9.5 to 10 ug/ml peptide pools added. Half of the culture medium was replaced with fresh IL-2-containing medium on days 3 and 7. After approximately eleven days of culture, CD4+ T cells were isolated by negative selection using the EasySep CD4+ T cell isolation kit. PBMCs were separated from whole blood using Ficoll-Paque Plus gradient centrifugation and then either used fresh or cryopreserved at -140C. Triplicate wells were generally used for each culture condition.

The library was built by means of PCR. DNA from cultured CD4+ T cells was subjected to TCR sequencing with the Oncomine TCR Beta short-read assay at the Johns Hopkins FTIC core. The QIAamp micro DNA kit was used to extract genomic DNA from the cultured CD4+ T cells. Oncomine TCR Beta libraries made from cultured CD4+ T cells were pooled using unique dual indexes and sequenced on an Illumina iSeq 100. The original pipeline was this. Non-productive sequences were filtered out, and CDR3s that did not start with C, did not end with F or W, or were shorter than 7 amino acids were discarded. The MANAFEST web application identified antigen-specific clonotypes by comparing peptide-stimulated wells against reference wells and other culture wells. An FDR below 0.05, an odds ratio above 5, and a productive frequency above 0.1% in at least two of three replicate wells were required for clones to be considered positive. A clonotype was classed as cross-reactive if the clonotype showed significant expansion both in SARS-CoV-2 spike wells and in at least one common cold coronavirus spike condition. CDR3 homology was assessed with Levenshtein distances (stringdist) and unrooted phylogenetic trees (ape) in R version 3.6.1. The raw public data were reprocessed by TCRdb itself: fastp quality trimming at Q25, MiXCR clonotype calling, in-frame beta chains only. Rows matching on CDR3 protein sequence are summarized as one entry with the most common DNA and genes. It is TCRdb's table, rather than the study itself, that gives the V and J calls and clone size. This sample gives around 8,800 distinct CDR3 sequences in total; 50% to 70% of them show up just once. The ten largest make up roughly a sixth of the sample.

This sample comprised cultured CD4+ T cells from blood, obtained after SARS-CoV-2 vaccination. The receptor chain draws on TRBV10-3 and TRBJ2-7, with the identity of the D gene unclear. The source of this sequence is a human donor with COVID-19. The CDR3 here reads CAISTAYEQYF. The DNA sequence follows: TGTGCCATCAGTACGGCCTACGAGCAGTACTTC.